This section outlines one T cell receptor (beta chain) sequence together with its context. Its target is not known. This cohort consisted of healthy bone marrow donors. The sample is drawn from a study of cytomegalovirus exposure and HLA in healthy donors. Whole-study results and caveats: Some V segments, including TRBV6-2 and TRBV6-3, were excluded as indistinguishable. Whilst most TCR sequences proved rare, a subset of public TCRs occurred across many donors. Common viral pathogens were later found to be apparently linked to several of the most significant clusters.

60 Vbeta and 13 Jbeta primers were used in PCR. The table came from immunoSEQ multiplex PCR; TCRdb's copy has only in-frame clones and leaves some out. The data contain 150,000 to 200,000 clones, about four fifths of them singletons. Trimming took off 5 bases at V and 5 bases at J, with 18 bases between the two ends. There are 15 residues in the CDR3. Germline V gene lookup returns CDR1 SGHAT and CDR2 FQDESV (reference sequence). Sequenced material: PBMCs. The sequence was collected from a woman aged 40 to 50 in good health and CMV-seronegative. The chain carries TRBV11-1 and TRBJ2-5; a possible D gene is TRBD1 (6 bases). CDR3 nucleotides: TGTGCCAGCAGCCACCGCACAAGAGGGGGTGAGACCCAGTACTTC. This encodes CASSHRTRGGETQYF.